The 11 T cell receptor beta chains given below trace back to one sample, sequenced in a study of shared clonotypes between healthy human individuals. Using immunoSEQ multiplex PCR, the repertoire was profiled, and TCRdb retains in-frame clones only, with some absent. The table has about 1 million clones, under 80% seen once. Sequenced material: memory CD4+ T cells sorted from blood. Documented subset: CD45RA-negative fraction. The receptors derive from a man between 18 and 29 years old in good health.

In this sample, this clone turned up a few times. The chain links TRBV28 to TRBJ2-7; D perhaps matches TRBD1 (6 bases). Germline-derived CDR1 and CDR2 are MDHEN and SYDVKM. The ends were cut back, 5 bases at V and 3 bases at J, with 14 bases in the middle. The CDR3 is made up of 14 amino acids. The CDR3 is CASSLTAGVYEQYF. CDR3 nucleotide sequence: TGTGCCAGCAGTCTAACGGCAGGGGTCTACGAGCAGTACTTC.

V gene TRBV6-1 combines with J gene TRBJ2-1; D might be TRBD2 (6 bases). CDR1 and CDR2 from the germline V gene are MNHNS and SASEGT. The V end lost 6 bases, the J end lost 13 bases, and 13 bases lay between the germline ends. The CDR3 extends over 11 amino acids. The CDR3 loop is CASSEDYFQFF. The CDR3 nucleotides read TGTGCCAGCAGCGAGGACTACTTTCAGTTCTTC.

This clone was counted a few times. The CDR3 nucleotides are TGTGCCAGCAGCTTGGTGATTTGGCAGCACACCGGGGAGCTGTTTTTT. Translating it yields CASSLVIWQHTGELFF. V usage is TRBV5-8 and J usage is TRBJ2-2; D not resolved. This CDR3 contains 16 residues. Between the trimmed V and J ends, which lost 0 bases and 3 bases, there was a span of 12 bases. Germline CDR1 is SGHTS and CDR2 is YDEGEE.

As concerns this clone: The sample contains more than one DNA sequence encoding this CDR3. This chain links TRBV18 with TRBJ2-5; D possibly uses TRBD1 or TRBD2 (5 bases each). V was pared by 2 bases and J by 3 bases, with 7 bases between. The CDR3 runs to 13 residues. The germline gives CDR1 KGHSH, CDR2 LQKENI. CDR3: CASSPGTKETQYF. The DNA of the CDR3 is TGTGCCAGCTCACCAGGGACCAAAGAGACCCAGTACTTC.

This chain joins TRBV6-1 and TRBJ1-4; D is unresolved. CDR1 MNHNS and CDR2 SASEGT come from the germline V gene. Trimming shortened V by 7 bases and J by 0 bases, and 12 bases separated the two germline ends. This CDR3 spans 15 amino acids. The CDR3, as DNA: TGTGCCAGCACACATTATCCTGCAACTAATGAAAAACTGTTTTTT. The encoded protein is CASTHYPATNEKLFF.

The rearrangement joins TRBV10-3 to TRBJ1-2, with 8 positions matching TRBD1. CDR1 and CDR2 (germline): ENHRY, SYGVKD. The J segment lost 8 bases and the V segment lost 2 bases, leaving 4 bases of the junction unmatched. This CDR3 has 13 amino acids. The CDR3 region has the DNA TGTGCCATCAGTGAGCGACAGGGGCAGGGCTACACCTTC. Its protein product is CAISERQGQGYTF.

The chain employs TRBV5-1 and TRBJ1-1, with D perhaps matching TRBD1 (6 bases). The CDR3 loop spans 15 amino acids. V was clipped by 0 bases and J by 4 bases, with 13 bases between them. CDR1 and CDR2 (germline): SGHRS, YFSETQ. CDR3 in DNA: TGCGCCAGCAGCTTGGTTCAGGGGCCGGGCACTGAAGCTTTCTTT. Its translation: CASSLVQGPGTEAFF. Filled out from reference TRBV5-1 and TRBJ1-1, the complete variable domain reads KAGVTQTPRYLIKTRGQQVTLSCSPISGHRSVSWYQQTPGQGLQFLFEYFSETQRNKGNFPGRFSGRQFSNSRSEMNVSTLELGDSALYLCASSLVQGPGTEAFFGQGTRLTVV.

This clone has a handful of counts. The chain links TRBV2 to TRBJ2-5; D is possibly TRBD1 or TRBD2 (5 bases each). The CDR3 consists of 14 residues. In germline, CDR1 is SNHLY, CDR2 FYNNEI. The ends were cut back, 4 bases at V and 4 bases at J, with 13 bases in the middle. The CDR3 nucleotides are TGTGCCAGCAGTGCAGGGACCTATTCAGAGACCCAGTACTTC. Residues: CASSAGTYSETQYF.

This clone has only a few counts. CDR3 loop: CASSWGLGQGEKLFF. The CDR3, as DNA: TGTGCCAGCAGTTGGGGATTGGGACAGGGGGAAAAACTGTTTTTT. The chain uses TRBV2 and TRBJ1-4; TRBD1 matches 10 bases. Germline V gene lookup returns CDR1 SNHLY and CDR2 FYNNEI. The V and J ends lost 5 bases and 8 bases, in that order; junction bases with no gene match: 8. This CDR3 is built from 15 residues.

The sample holds a few counts of this clone. Other DNA variants within this sample encode the same CDR3. The rearrangement joins TRBV19 to TRBJ2-3; 9 nucleotides align to TRBD2. V gave up 7 bases and J gave up 3 bases; unmatched junction bases: 5. Germline CDR1 reads LNHDA; CDR2 reads SQIVND (reference sequence). The CDR3 is made up of 14 amino acids. CDR3 residues: CASNGLAGTDTQYF. DNA of the CDR3: TGTGCCAGTAATGGTCTAGCGGGGACAGATACGCAGTATTTT.

The chain employs TRBV30 and TRBJ2-1, with D possibly TRBD1 on 5 matching bases. The CDR3 has 15 residues. Germline CDR1 is GTSNPN and CDR2 is SVGIG (reference sequence). V lost 0 bases and J 3 bases, leaving 12 bases between the germline ends. The CDR3 region has the DNA TGTGCCTGGAGTGTAGGTCAGGGTGTCTACAATGAGCAGTTCTTC. Amino acid sequence: CAWSVGQGVYNEQFF.